The rows below give T cell receptor beta chains drawn from one sample of a study of shared clonotypes between healthy human individuals. TCRdb's table, derived via immunoSEQ multiplex PCR, lists solely in-frame clones and lacks some. The data hold about 480,000 clones, with 79% observed a single time. The material sequenced was PBMCs. The receptors were sampled from a woman in her thirties or forties in good health. Some clones in this sample may be carry-over from other donors' samples. CDR3s leave out the opening cysteine and the closing phenylalanine or tryptophan. Fields, in order: D gene, J gene, V gene, CDR3 protein. The D gene is left open where the match is weak.

D gene: NA; J gene: TRBJ1-5; V gene: TRBV4-2; CDR3 protein: ASSQDLAGIRQPQH
D gene: TRBD2; J gene: TRBJ2-2; V gene: TRBV28; CDR3 protein: ASSFIGRGGAGELF
D gene: TRBD1; J gene: TRBJ1-2; V gene: TRBV7-2; CDR3 protein: ASSLREQGDGYT
D gene: TRBD1; J gene: TRBJ2-4; V gene: TRBV28; CDR3 protein: ASSPWDRNIQY
D gene: TRBD1; J gene: TRBJ2-3; V gene: TRBV18; CDR3 protein: ASSPGTGGDTQY
D gene: NA; J gene: TRBJ2-7; V gene: TRBV6-6; CDR3 protein: ASSYSPGSAYEQY
D gene: NA; J gene: NA; V gene: TRBV4-2; CDR3 protein: ASSSRREASEQY
D gene: TRBD2; J gene: TRBJ2-3; V gene: TRBV28; CDR3 protein: ASSSTAGGFTDTQY
D gene: NA; J gene: TRBJ2-3; V gene: TRBV19; CDR3 protein: ASNEQAAGTDTQY
D gene: NA; J gene: TRBJ2-1; V gene: TRBV30; CDR3 protein: AWSVMGRYNEQF
D gene: NA; J gene: TRBJ1-2; V gene: TRBV6-1; CDR3 protein: ASSRPPDRA
D gene: NA; J gene: TRBJ2-5; V gene: TRBV5-3; CDR3 protein: ARSGRNETQY
D gene: NA; J gene: TRBJ1-4; V gene: TRBV19; CDR3 protein: ASSIGVSEEKLF
D gene: NA; J gene: TRBJ2-3; V gene: TRBV2; CDR3 protein: ASSEGLPPSTDTQY
D gene: NA; J gene: TRBJ1-4; V gene: TRBV28; CDR3 protein: ASIKTPTNEKLF
D gene: NA; J gene: TRBJ1-4; V gene: TRBV29-1; CDR3 protein: SVIVATNEKLF
D gene: TRBD2; J gene: TRBJ2-5; V gene: TRBV5-1; CDR3 protein: ASSLSSLAGVRETQY
D gene: NA; J gene: TRBJ2-3; V gene: TRBV29-1; CDR3 protein: SVERTHTDTQY
D gene: NA; J gene: TRBJ2-4; V gene: TRBV19; CDR3 protein: ASSPPGTVAKNIQY
D gene: NA; J gene: TRBJ2-7; V gene: TRBV7-9; CDR3 protein: ASSSPTGSYEQY
D gene: NA; J gene: TRBJ2-5; V gene: TRBV27; CDR3 protein: ASSSQPEGRQETQY
D gene: NA; J gene: TRBJ2-7; V gene: TRBV2; CDR3 protein: ASREQGYEQY
D gene: NA; J gene: TRBJ2-3; V gene: TRBV7-9; CDR3 protein: ASSPLGVALSTDTQY
D gene: TRBD1; J gene: TRBJ2-5; V gene: TRBV7-3; CDR3 protein: ASSLARTGGAVKETQY
D gene: NA; J gene: TRBJ2-3; V gene: TRBV5-1; CDR3 protein: ASSLGQGSTDTQY
D gene: TRBD2; J gene: TRBJ2-7; V gene: TRBV30; CDR3 protein: AWSMRTARLAGGYEQY
D gene: NA; J gene: TRBJ1-1; V gene: TRBV19; CDR3 protein: ASSIGGIGTEAF
D gene: TRBD1; J gene: TRBJ1-4; V gene: TRBV2; CDR3 protein: ASSEERDRDEKLF
D gene: TRBD1; J gene: TRBJ1-5; V gene: TRBV19; CDR3 protein: ASSIERGQINQPQH
D gene: NA; J gene: TRBJ2-3; V gene: TRBV11-1; CDR3 protein: ASSLGTGRQY
D gene: TRBD1; J gene: TRBJ1-1; V gene: TRBV10-3; CDR3 protein: AISESIGQGKAF
D gene: TRBD2; J gene: TRBJ2-5; V gene: TRBV30; CDR3 protein: AWSSGGETQY
D gene: NA; J gene: TRBJ1-2; V gene: TRBV15; CDR3 protein: ATSRDLRGIYGYT
D gene: NA; J gene: TRBJ1-1; V gene: TRBV28; CDR3 protein: ASGATGLNTEAF
D gene: TRBD2; J gene: TRBJ2-4; V gene: TRBV9; CDR3 protein: ASSRAGENIQY
D gene: TRBD2; J gene: TRBJ2-1; V gene: TRBV7-2; CDR3 protein: ASGGLYNEQF
D gene: NA; J gene: TRBJ2-1; V gene: TRBV9; CDR3 protein: ASSVGGVSSYNEQF
D gene: TRBD2; J gene: TRBJ2-1; V gene: TRBV5-4; CDR3 protein: ASSLEVGLAGGNEQF
D gene: NA; J gene: TRBJ2-6; V gene: TRBV2; CDR3 protein: ASGRTGANVLT
D gene: TRBD2; J gene: TRBJ2-7; V gene: TRBV11-2; CDR3 protein: ASSSGRRYEQY
D gene: TRBD2; J gene: TRBJ2-2; V gene: TRBV7-3; CDR3 protein: ASSLTAGVNTGELF
D gene: NA; J gene: TRBJ1-1; V gene: TRBV21-1; CDR3 protein: ASSRRRGTPDPDMNTEAF
D gene: NA; J gene: TRBJ1-1; V gene: TRBV6-1; CDR3 protein: ASSVGVVWVTEAF
D gene: TRBD2; J gene: TRBJ2-7; V gene: TRBV5-6; CDR3 protein: ASSLSVASGVYEQY
D gene: NA; J gene: TRBJ1-1; V gene: TRBV28; CDR3 protein: ASSSFSGFIDKNTEAF
D gene: TRBD2; J gene: TRBJ2-2; V gene: TRBV5-4; CDR3 protein: ASSRGLAGGIPGELF
D gene: TRBD1; J gene: TRBJ2-3; V gene: TRBV5-1; CDR3 protein: ASSWDRVADTQY
D gene: TRBD1; J gene: TRBJ2-7; V gene: TRBV6-1; CDR3 protein: ASTPARDRAYEQY
D gene: TRBD1; J gene: TRBJ2-7; V gene: TRBV18; CDR3 protein: ASSTGGSYEQY
D gene: TRBD1; J gene: TRBJ2-3; V gene: TRBV18; CDR3 protein: ASSPTGGTGSTDTQY
D gene: TRBD1; J gene: TRBJ1-5; V gene: TRBV19; CDR3 protein: ASTPTGEIQPQH
D gene: TRBD2; J gene: TRBJ2-7; V gene: TRBV27; CDR3 protein: ASSLGTSGRIHEQY
D gene: TRBD2; J gene: TRBJ2-7; V gene: TRBV19; CDR3 protein: ASSTSGYEQY
D gene: NA; J gene: TRBJ2-1; V gene: TRBV9; CDR3 protein: ASSVTARVFNEQF
D gene: NA; J gene: TRBJ1-5; V gene: TRBV7-7; CDR3 protein: ASSLVRLQVGQPQH
D gene: NA; J gene: TRBJ1-2; V gene: TRBV5-1; CDR3 protein: ASSLWAGTNYGYT
D gene: TRBD1; J gene: TRBJ2-1; V gene: TRBV10-3; CDR3 protein: ASRTGGGNEQF
D gene: NA; J gene: TRBJ1-3; V gene: TRBV5-1; CDR3 protein: ASSEGSTGNTIY
D gene: NA; J gene: TRBJ2-1; V gene: TRBV5-1; CDR3 protein: ASSLGTSREQF
D gene: NA; J gene: TRBJ2-7; V gene: TRBV7-3; CDR3 protein: ASSLTFGAGEQY